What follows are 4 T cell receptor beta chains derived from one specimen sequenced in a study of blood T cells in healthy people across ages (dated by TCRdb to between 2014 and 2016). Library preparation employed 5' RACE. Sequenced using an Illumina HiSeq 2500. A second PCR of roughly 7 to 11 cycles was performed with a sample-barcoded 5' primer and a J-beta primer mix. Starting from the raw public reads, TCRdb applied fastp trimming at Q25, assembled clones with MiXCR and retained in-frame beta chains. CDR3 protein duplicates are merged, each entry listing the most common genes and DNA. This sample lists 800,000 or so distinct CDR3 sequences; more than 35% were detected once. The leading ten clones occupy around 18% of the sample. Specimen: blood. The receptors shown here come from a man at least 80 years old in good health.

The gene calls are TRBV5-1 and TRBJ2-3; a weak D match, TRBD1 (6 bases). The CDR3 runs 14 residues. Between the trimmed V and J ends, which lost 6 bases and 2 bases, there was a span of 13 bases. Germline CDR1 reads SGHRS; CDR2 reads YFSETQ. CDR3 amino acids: CASILDSLTDTQYF. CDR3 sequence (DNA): TGCGCCAGCATCCTGGACAGCCTCACAGATACGCAGTATTTT. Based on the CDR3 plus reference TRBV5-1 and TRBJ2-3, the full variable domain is KAGVTQTPRYLIKTRGQQVTLSCSPISGHRSVSWYQQTPGQGLQFLFEYFSETQRNKGNFPGRFSGRQFSNSRSEMNVSTLELGDSALYLCASILDSLTDTQYFGPGTRLTVL.

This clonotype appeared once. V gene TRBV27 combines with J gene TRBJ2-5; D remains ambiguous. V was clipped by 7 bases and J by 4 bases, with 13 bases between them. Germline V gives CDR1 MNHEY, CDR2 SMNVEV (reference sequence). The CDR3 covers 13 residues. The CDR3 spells CASKGGSRETQYF. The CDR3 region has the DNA TGTGCCAGCAAGGGCGGTAGCCGAGAGACCCAGTACTTC.

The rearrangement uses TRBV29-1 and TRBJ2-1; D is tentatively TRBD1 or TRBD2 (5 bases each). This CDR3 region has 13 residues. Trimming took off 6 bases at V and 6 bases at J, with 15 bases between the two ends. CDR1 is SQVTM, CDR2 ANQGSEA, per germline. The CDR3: CSVESGTTNEQFF. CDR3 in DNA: TGCAGCGTGGAGTCCGGGACCACCAATGAGCAGTTCTTC.

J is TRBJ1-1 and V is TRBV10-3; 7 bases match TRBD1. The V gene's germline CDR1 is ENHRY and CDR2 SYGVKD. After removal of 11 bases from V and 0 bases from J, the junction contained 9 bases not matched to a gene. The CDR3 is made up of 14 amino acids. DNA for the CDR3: TGTGCCGTCAATGAAGGGGGCGTGAACACTGAAGCTTTCTTT. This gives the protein CAVNEGGVNTEAFF.